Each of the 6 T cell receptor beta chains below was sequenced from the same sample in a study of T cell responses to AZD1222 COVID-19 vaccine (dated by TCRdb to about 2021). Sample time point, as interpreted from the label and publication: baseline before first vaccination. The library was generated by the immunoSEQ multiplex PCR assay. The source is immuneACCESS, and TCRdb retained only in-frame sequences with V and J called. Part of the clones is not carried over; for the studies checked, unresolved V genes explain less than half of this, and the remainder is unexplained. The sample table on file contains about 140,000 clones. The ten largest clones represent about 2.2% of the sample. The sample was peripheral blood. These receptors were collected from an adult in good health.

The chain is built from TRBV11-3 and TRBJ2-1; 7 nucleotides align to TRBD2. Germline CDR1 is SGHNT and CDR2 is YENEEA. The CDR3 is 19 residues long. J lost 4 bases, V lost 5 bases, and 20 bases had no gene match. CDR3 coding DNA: TGTGCCAGCAGCGACAGCGGGGCCATAAGCCATCCTTATTACAATGAGCAGTTCTTC. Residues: CASSDSGAISHPYYNEQFF.

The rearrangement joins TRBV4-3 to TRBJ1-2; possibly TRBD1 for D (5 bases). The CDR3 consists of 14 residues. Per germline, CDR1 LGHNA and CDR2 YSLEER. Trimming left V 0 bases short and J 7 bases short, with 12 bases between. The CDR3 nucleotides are TGCGCCAGCAGCCAAGATGCCCAGGGCCGTGGCTACACCTTC. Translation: CASSQDAQGRGYTF.

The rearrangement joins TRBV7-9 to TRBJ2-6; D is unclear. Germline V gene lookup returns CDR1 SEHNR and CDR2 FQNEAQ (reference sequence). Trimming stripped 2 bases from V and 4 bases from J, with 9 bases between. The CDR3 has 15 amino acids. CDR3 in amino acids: CASSLYTQGANVLTF. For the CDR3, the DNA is TGTGCCAGCAGCTTATATACTCAAGGGGCCAACGTCCTGACTTTC.

CDR3 amino acids: CASSQEGWGKLFF. CDR3 DNA: TGTGCCAGCAGCCAGGAAGGTTGGGGAAAACTGTTTTTT. This rearrangement joins TRBV11-1 to TRBJ1-4; unclear D gene. The germline V gene encodes CDR1 SGHAT and CDR2 FQDESV (reference sequence). The length of the CDR3 is 13 residues. V dropped 5 bases and J dropped 10 bases, with 14 bases sitting between them. The variable domain in full, completed from reference TRBV11-1 and TRBJ1-4, reads EAEVAQSPRYKITEKSQAVAFWCDPISGHATLYWYRQILGQGPELLVQFQDESVVDDSQLPKDRFSAERLKGVDSTLKIQPAELGDSAMYLCASSQEGWGKLFFGSGTQLSVL.

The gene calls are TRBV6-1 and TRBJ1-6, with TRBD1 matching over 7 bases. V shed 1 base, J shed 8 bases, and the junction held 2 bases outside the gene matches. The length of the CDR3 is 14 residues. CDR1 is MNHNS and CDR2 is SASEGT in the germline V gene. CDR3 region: CASSEVQGDSPLHF. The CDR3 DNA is TGTGCCAGCAGTGAAGTCCAGGGGGATTCACCCCTCCACTTT.

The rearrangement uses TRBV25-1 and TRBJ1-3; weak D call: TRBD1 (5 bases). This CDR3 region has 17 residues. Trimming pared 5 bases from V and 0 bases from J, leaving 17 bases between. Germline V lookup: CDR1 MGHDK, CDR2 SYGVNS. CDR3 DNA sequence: TGTGCCAGCAGTAGGGACGTGGTAGTCACCTCTGGAAACACCATATATTTT. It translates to CASSRDVVVTSGNTIYF.